The next 8 T cell receptor beta chains were all read from a single sample in a study of blood T cell repertoires in COVID-19. Sequencing used immunoSEQ multiplex PCR; TCRdb keeps in-frame clones, though not all of them. The table has approximately 99,000 clones, approximately 85% seen once. Sequenced input: peripheral blood. Receptors originate from a human donor in a cohort sampled during active COVID-19.

V and J are TRBV6-5 and TRBJ1-1; 8 bases map to TRBD1. The CDR3 totals 16 residues. V shed 4 bases, J shed 2 bases, and the junction held 9 bases outside the gene matches. Germline CDR1 MNHEY, CDR2 SVGAGI. The CDR3 region has the DNA TGTGCCAGCAGTTCTACCGGGACAGGACTTAACACTGAAGCTTTCTTT. Protein: CASSSTGTGLNTEAFF.

This sequence joins TRBV5-6 and TRBJ2-1; no definite D call. Germline assignment: CDR1 SGHDT and CDR2 YYEEEE. The V gene lost 0 bases and the J gene lost 5 bases, with 6 bases spanning the gap. CDR3 size: 13 residues. The CDR3 is CASSLGYDNEQFF. The CDR3 DNA sequence: TGTGCCAGCAGCTTGGGTTATGACAATGAGCAGTTCTTC.

This clone was picked up a small number of times. The chain has TRBV6-2 or TRBV6-3 and TRBJ2-2, with 12 bases fitting TRBD2. The CDR3 is 16 residues long. Germline CDR1 is MNHEY and CDR2 is SVGEGT. The V gene end was trimmed by 0 bases and the J gene end by 5 bases; junction bases not matched to a gene: 1. CDR3 residues: CASSYSTSGGTGELFF. The CDR3 DNA is TGTGCCAGCAGTTACTCGACTAGCGGGGGTACCGGGGAGCTGTTTTTT.

About this clone: The junction and the germline gene differ at one end; a read error may be behind it. The chain joins TRBV28 to TRBJ2-7; TRBD1 is a possible D gene (6 bases). The length of the CDR3 is 14 residues. Germline V gives CDR1 MDHEN, CDR2 SYDVKM. The CDR3 DNA sequence: TGTGCCGGCAGATCGGGACAAGCGTCCTACGAGCAGTACTTC. Encoded protein: CAGRSGQASYEQYF.

The rearrangement joins TRBV7-6 to TRBJ2-3; TRBD2 matches 7 bases. The CDR3 is 15 amino acids. Germline lookup yields CDR1 SGHVS and CDR2 FNYEAQ. V trimming: 5 bases; J trimming: 0 bases; junction bases outside the gene matches: 5. The CDR3 sequence is CASSISSGSTDTQYF. The CDR3 bases are TGTGCCAGCAGCATTAGTAGCGGGAGCACAGATACGCAGTATTTT.

This chain connects TRBV10-3 to TRBJ1-6, with 9 bases aligning to TRBD1. Unmatched junction bases numbered 4, after V lost 6 bases and J lost 7 bases. The CDR3 consists of 14 residues. CDR1 ENHRY and CDR2 SYGVKD come from the germline V gene. This chain's CDR3 is CAIRSGQGNSPLHF. The CDR3 region has the DNA TGTGCCATCAGATCTGGACAGGGGAATTCACCCCTCCACTTT.

The gene calls are TRBV18 and TRBJ1-1; 7 bases are a match to TRBD1. The CDR3 extends over 15 amino acids. V trimming: 2 bases; J trimming: 1 base; junction bases outside the gene matches: 4. CDR1 KGHSH and CDR2 LQKENI come from the germline V gene. CDR3 residues: CASSPATGPNTEAFF. CDR3 nucleotides: TGTGCCAGCTCACCAGCGACAGGGCCGAACACTGAAGCTTTCTTT.

The V gene is TRBV3-1 (or the pseudogene TRBV3-2), the J gene TRBJ2-7; tentative D call: TRBD2 (5 bases). V dropped 0 bases and J dropped 2 bases, with 14 bases sitting between them. Germline V gives CDR1 LGHDT, CDR2 YNNKEL (reference sequence). This CDR3 is 16 amino acids long. This chain's CDR3 is CASSQDRRLYPYEQYF. CDR3 nucleotide sequence: TGTGCCAGCAGCCAAGATAGGCGACTATACCCCTACGAGCAGTACTTC.